This TCR beta chain was profiled in a study of OX40 agonist ivuxolimab in advanced cancers. About the study: Patients were dosed with the agonistic anti-OX40 (CD134) antibody ivuxolimab. Of the participants, around 39% had some prior anti-PD-1, anti-PD-L1 or anti-CTLA-4 therapy, which was allowed. Hepatocellular carcinoma, melanoma, renal cell or head and neck cancer affected the dose-escalation patients.

Clones were sequenced by immunoSEQ multiplex PCR, and TCRdb holds only the in-frame ones, with some missing. The table has some 44,000 clones, 80% to 90% seen once. CDR1 is SGHAT, CDR2 FQNNGV, per germline. The CDR3 spans 15 residues. The germline V and J ends were trimmed by 1 base and 5 bases, with 11 bases remaining between them. The V call is TRBV11-2, the J call TRBJ1-4; D uncertain. This receptor was identified in an adult with an advanced solid tumor such as melanoma, head and neck, liver or kidney cancer. This specimen consisted of CD4+ or CD8+ T cells sorted from blood, obtained in a trial of the OX40 agonist ivuxolimab. This CDR3 is CASSLGGQPNEKLFF. CDR3 in DNA: TGTGCCAGCAGCTTAGGTGGGCAGCCAAATGAAAAACTGTTTTTT.